This TCR beta chain was recorded in a study of Graves' ophthalmopathy and Graves' hyperthyroidism (dated by TCRdb to 2016 to 2018). With respect to the entire study: Peripheral blood was collected before any treatment was given, at the time of initial diagnosis. To tell Graves' ophthalmopathy apart from Graves' hyperthyroidism, and to predict which patients would progress to ophthalmopathy, the study relied on TCR beta repertoire signatures. In total, some 140 blood samples were TCR-sequenced: 43 ophthalmopathy, some 75 hyperthyroidism and approximately 17 hyperthyroidism-to-ophthalmopathy patients. To explore V-J signatures that distinguish ophthalmopathy from hyperthyroidism, a discovery set of 90 to 100 patients was enrolled, made up of 40 to 45 with ophthalmopathy and 57 with stable hyperthyroidism. An independent validation cohort comprised roughly 20 hyperthyroidism patients and over 15 patients who later progressed from hyperthyroidism to ophthalmopathy. T-cell repertoires of thyroid tissue and blood were compared in 5 or 6 hyperthyroidism patients. Once sampling was done, hyperthyroidism patients were given methimazole at a starting dose of 30 mg daily, while ophthalmopathy patients were given high-dose intravenous methylprednisolone. The 90 to 100 discovery patients were randomly divided into training and test sets at a 7:3 ratio. Findings and caveats that apply to the study as a whole: Most of the expanded thyroid clonotypes with a frequency above 0.001 were also detected in blood, and it was suggested that the thyroid immune response may be reflected by blood repertoires. Sample size was not statistically predetermined, and group allocation was not concealed from the investigators. In validation, the model predicted ophthalmopathy progression with about 71% sensitivity and approximately 72% specificity; roughly eleven predicted patients were CT-confirmed with GO in a median of approximately six months. In cross-validation, the 13-signature model distinguished ophthalmopathy from stable hyperthyroidism with nearly 90% sensitivity and roughly 84% specificity, while in the test set the corresponding values were 80% and 75%.

This clonotype was seen a single time. Its antigen has not been determined. Nothing much larger sits one base from this clone, and base qualities are not available. One read alone is a weak basis. TCR beta CDR3 regions were amplified from RNA transcripts for repertoire sequencing. HTBI primers and the Qiagen OneStep RT-PCR kit were used in a first-round RT-PCR, which was followed by a second-round multiplex PCR, size selection and purification. Libraries were sequenced paired-end with 100 bp reads on an Illumina HiSeq2000. The authors' analysis ran thus. SOAPnuke was used for read processing, and reads with adapters, uncalled bases, a mean Phred below 15, or no exact constant-primer or identifier match were discarded. High-quality paired reads were merged with COPE v1.2.5. Each unique nucleotide sequence was treated as a clonotype, and MiTCR v1.1 was used to align the clonotypes to the IMGT TRB V, D and J references. Only V-J combinations with frequency above 0.0001 were analysed, covering approximately 99% of repertoires. A TCR clonal expansion and chaos score per V-J combination was defined as the ratio of F50 clonal expansion to chaos observed in the TCRdist matrix. Welch's t-statistics and random forest were used to narrow the features down to about a dozen V-J combinations, which were then fed into a naive Bayes classifier. The similarity between thyroid and blood repertoires was quantified using the Morisita-Horn index. The raw public reads went through TCRdb reprocessing: fastp at Q25, MiXCR clone calling, in-frame beta chains kept. Merged by CDR3 protein, the rows form single entries marked with the most common genes and DNA. TCRdb's processing, not the study's, gives the V and J calls here. The sample profile shows under 200,000 distinct CDR3 sequences; less than 45% of them were found once. Together, the top ten hold roughly 5.2% of the sample.

Ophthalmopathy patients were characterized by moderately to severely active disease, a Clinical Activity Score of at least 3, a NOSPECS grade of at least 4, and a disease duration under 3 months. Patients with other autoimmune diseases, uncontrolled infections, pregnancy or lactation were excluded from the study. Clinical symptoms, serum thyroxine, TRAb, thyroid ultrasound and orbital computed tomography formed the basis of the diagnosis. PBMCs were isolated from about 9.2 ml of fresh peripheral blood by Ficoll-Paque density gradient centrifugation. Trizol reagent was used to extract the total RNA, and its quality was then checked on an Agilent 2100 Bioanalyzer. The CDR3 goes from the cysteine to the phenylalanine over 13 residues. Solely the CDR3 DNA is kept, with 39 bases framed from the first base. The V end loses 6 bases and the J end loses 9 bases, and a stretch of 17 bases separates them. CDR1 and CDR2 (MDHEN, SYDVKM) derive from the germline V gene.

The sequenced sample was peripheral blood. The rearranged segments are TRBV28 and TRBJ2-5, with the identity of the D gene unclear. This TCR was sampled from a woman between 35 and 50 years old with Graves' ophthalmopathy. Donor details come from another sample of the same person, matched by shared clones. The sequenced DNA is TGTGCCAGCAGCCCTAGTTTATTCGAGTCCCAGTACTTC. The translation is CASSPSLFESQYF.